This T cell receptor (beta chain) is drawn from a study of CD8 T cells in ankylosing spondylitis. Study-wide results and limits: Enrichment of disease-linked clones was reportedly significant in matched ankylosing spondylitis synovial fluid. Disease-linked clones bore a CD8+ phenotype and were relatively rare in peripheral blood.

TCRdb reanalysed the 5' RACE reads using MiXCR and keeps one entry per CDR3 protein. The data hold 250,000 to 350,000 distinct CDR3 sequences, with around 20% observed a single time. As for this clonotype: Its antigen is unknown.

The receptor was derived from a female donor with ankylosing spondylitis or in good health (not recorded which). The sequenced sample was blood, either unsorted or a sorted T cell fraction (not recorded which).

The CDR3 nucleotides read TGTGCCAGCAGCTTAGCCACGTACAAAGAGACCCAGTACTTC. It translates to CASSLATYKETQYF. The rearrangement uses TRBV7-2 and TRBJ2-5; D not certain. The V end was cut by 0 bases, the J end by 3 bases, with 8 bases between. Germline assignment: CDR1 SGHTA and CDR2 FQGNSA. The CDR3 is 14 amino acids.